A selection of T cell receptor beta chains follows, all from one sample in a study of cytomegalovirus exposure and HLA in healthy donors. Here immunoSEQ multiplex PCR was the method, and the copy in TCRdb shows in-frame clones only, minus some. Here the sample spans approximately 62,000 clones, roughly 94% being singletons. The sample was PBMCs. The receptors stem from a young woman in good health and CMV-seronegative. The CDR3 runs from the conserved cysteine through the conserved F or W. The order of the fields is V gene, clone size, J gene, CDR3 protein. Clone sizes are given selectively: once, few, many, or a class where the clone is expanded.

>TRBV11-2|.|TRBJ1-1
CASSLSQGAFF
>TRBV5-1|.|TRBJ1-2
CASSLRGRGDGYTF
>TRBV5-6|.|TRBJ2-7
CASSLPGAYEQYF
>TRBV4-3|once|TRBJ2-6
CASSREGDGANVLTF
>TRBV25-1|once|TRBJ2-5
CASSVGGARETQYF
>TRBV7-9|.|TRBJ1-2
CASSPPHTAEDGYTF
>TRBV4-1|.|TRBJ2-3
CASSQEPLAGGWGGDTQYF
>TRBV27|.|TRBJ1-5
CASSSRRVPNQPQHF
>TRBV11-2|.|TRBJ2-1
CASSLEGGYNEQFF
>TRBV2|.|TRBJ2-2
CASSEGQGRPGELFF
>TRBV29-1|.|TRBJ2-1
CSVEYNEQFF
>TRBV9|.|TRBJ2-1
CASQPSGGNNEQFF
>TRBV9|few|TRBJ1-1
CASSAGQNTEAFF
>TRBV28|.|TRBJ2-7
CASSHTTGSDEQYF
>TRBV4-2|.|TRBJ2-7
CASSQGVSGDDDEQYF
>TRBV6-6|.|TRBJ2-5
CASSQGGGGGETQYF
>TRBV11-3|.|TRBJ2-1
CASSSPRARRDNEQFF
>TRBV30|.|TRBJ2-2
CAWSGTGTSGTGELFF
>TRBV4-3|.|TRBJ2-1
CASSQGAGQFTEQFF
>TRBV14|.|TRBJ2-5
CASSQGFPRGQETQYF
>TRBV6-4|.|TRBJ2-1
CASSDSASGNNEQFF
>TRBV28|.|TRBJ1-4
CASTTGTEKLFF
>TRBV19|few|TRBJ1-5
CASSQRGHLSEHF
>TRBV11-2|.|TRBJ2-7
CASSLDSTGIYEQYF
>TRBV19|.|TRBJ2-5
CASSMSGRPFGETQYF
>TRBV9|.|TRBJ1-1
CASSGREHTEAFF